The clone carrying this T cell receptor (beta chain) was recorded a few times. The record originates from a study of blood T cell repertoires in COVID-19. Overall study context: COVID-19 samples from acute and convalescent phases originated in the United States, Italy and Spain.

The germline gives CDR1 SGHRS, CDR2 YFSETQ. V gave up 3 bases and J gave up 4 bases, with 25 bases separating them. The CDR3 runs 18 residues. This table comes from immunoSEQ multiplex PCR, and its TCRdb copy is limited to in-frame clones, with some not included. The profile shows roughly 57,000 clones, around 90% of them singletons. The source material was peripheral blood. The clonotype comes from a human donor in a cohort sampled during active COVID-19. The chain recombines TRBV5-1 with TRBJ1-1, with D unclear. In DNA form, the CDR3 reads TGCGCCAGCAGCTCCGGGGTAGGATCCCCCCTATCAGGCACTGAAGCTTTCTTT. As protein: CASSSGVGSPLSGTEAFF.